This T cell receptor beta chain was retrieved from a study of control samples from healthy donors and cancer patients (dated by TCRdb to about 2020). Libraries came from the immunoSEQ multiplex PCR assay. TCRdb carries this immuneACCESS record with in-frame sequences only. Its versions omit some clonotypes, under half of them owing to an unresolved V gene in the studies checked, with the rest unexplained. This sample lists about 49,000 clones; 85% to 95% were detected once. About 0.74% of the sample lies in the top ten. From the cysteine up to the phenylalanine, the CDR3 has a length of 16 residues. Just CDR3 DNA is preserved here, 48 bases in frame from base 1. Trimming removed 0 bases from V and 5 bases from J, leaving 16 bases between the germline ends. CDR1 MNHEY and CDR2 SVGAGI are derived from the germline V gene. To note about this clone: Its antigen target is currently unknown. Nothing much larger sits one base from this clone, and base qualities are not available.

The specimen was PBMCs. The rearrangement combines TRBV6-5 with TRBJ1-1; the D gene lacks a confident call. This receptor was taken from a young man with colorectal cancer. The CDR3 is CASSYSADGTTTEAFF. The sequenced DNA: TGTGCCAGCAGTTACTCGGCTGACGGTACGACGACTGAAGCTTTCTTT.